The clone carrying this T cell receptor (beta chain) was counted ten times or more. The data derive from a study of T cells in Graves' hyperthyroidism and ophthalmopathy. Amplification yielded TCR beta CDR3 regions, with RNA transcripts as the source. HTBI primers were employed in a first-round RT-PCR of the TCR CDR3. TCRdb re-derived calls from the multiplex PCR reads in MiXCR, one entry per CDR3 protein. Of about 350,000 distinct CDR3 sequences in the sample, roughly 13% were seen once. The material sequenced was blood. This receptor was taken from a woman in her forties with Graves' ophthalmopathy.

The DNA of the CDR3 is TGTGCCAGCAGTTACTCGACTAGCGGGGGCACAGATACGCAGTATTTT. This codes for CASSYSTSGGTDTQYF. This chain uses TRBV6-5 with TRBJ2-3, with 11 bases matching TRBD2. V lost 0 bases and J lost 1; bases outside the gene matches: 0. The CDR3 totals 16 residues. Per the germline V gene, CDR1 is MNHEY and CDR2 is SVGAGI.